One and the same sample provided the 14 T cell receptor beta chains below, sequenced in a study of CD8 T cells in Susac syndrome. Random hexamers primed reverse transcription of about 0.5 to 1 ug RNA. Using its own MiXCR run on the immunoSEQ multiplex PCR reads, TCRdb lists one record per CDR3 protein. Here the sample spans about 200,000 distinct CDR3 sequences, roughly 96% being singletons. Sample: CD4+ T cells from PBMCs. Source of these receptors: a human donor with multiple sclerosis.

CDR3 residues: CASSAPGTGLETQYF. The CDR3 bases are TGTGCCAGCAGTGCCCCCGGGACAGGGTTGGAGACCCAGTACTTC. J is TRBJ2-5 and V is TRBV2; 9 bases fit TRBD1. The germline V gene encodes CDR1 SNHLY and CDR2 FYNNEI. The CDR3 has 15 amino acids. J gave up 5 bases and V 4 bases, and 8 bases lay outside the gene matches.

The V and J genes are TRBV12-3 or TRBV12-4 and TRBJ2-1, with D maybe TRBD2 (5 bases). The germline V and J ends were trimmed by 2 bases and 3 bases, with 11 bases remaining between them. This CDR3 comprises 15 residues. The CDR3 DNA sequence: TGTGCCAGCAGTTTAATCTGGGAGAACTACAATGAGCAGTTCTTC. Encoded protein: CASSLIWENYNEQFF.

The V call is TRBV29-1, the J call TRBJ2-3; no firm D call. The CDR3 contains 11 residues. V lost 5 bases and J lost 2, with 5 bases in between. Per germline, CDR1 SQVTM and CDR2 ANQGSEA. The chain's CDR3 is CSVRYTDTQYF. CDR3 nucleotides: TGCAGCGTTAGGTACACAGATACGCAGTATTTT.

The CDR3 DNA is TGTGCCAGCAGTCTCTCCGGGGCCCCTCGAAGCTACACCTTC. Translating gives CASSLSGAPRSYTF. V gene TRBV27 combines with J gene TRBJ1-2, with TRBD1 as a possible D gene (5 bases). This CDR3 spans 14 amino acids. V was clipped by 5 bases and J by 9 bases, with 19 bases between them. Germline CDR1 MNHEY, CDR2 SMNVEV (reference sequence).

This sequence joins TRBV25-1 and TRBJ2-7; 11 bases are shared with TRBD1. Per the germline V gene, CDR1 is MGHDK and CDR2 is SYGVNS. The CDR3 covers 14 residues. J was trimmed by 8 bases and V by 8 bases; bases with no gene match: 11. CDR3 loop: CASAPGTGGRKQYF. CDR3 DNA sequence: TGTGCCAGCGCGCCCGGGACAGGGGGTAGGAAGCAGTACTTC.

The V gene is TRBV7-3, the J gene TRBJ2-4; maybe TRBD1 (6 bases). Germline lookup yields CDR1 SGHTA and CDR2 FQGTGA. Trimming took 5 bases from V and 5 from J, leaving 10 bases between them. CDR3 size: 13 residues. The CDR3 DNA follows: TGTGCCAGCAGCGACAGGAATGAAAACATTCAGTACTTC. Translating it yields CASSDRNENIQYF. Full variable domain (rest looked up from reference TRBV7-3 and TRBJ2-4): GAGVSQTPSNKVTEKGKYVELRCDPISGHTALYWYRQSLGQGPEFLIYFQGTGAADDSGLPNDRFFAVRPEGSVSTLKIQRTERGDSAVYLCASSDRNENIQYFGAGTRLSVL.

The rearrangement joins TRBV27 to TRBJ1-1, with D unresolved. The CDR3 runs to 12 residues. V was pared by 6 bases and J by 1 base, with 6 bases between. The germline gives CDR1 MNHEY, CDR2 SMNVEV (reference sequence). CDR3 nucleotides: TGTGCCAGCAGACAGAGGAACACTGAAGCTTTCTTT. Its translation is CASRQRNTEAFF.

The chain employs TRBV7-9 and TRBJ2-7; no clear D gene. V lost 4 bases to trimming and J lost 6 bases, with 7 bases between them. This CDR3 comprises 11 residues. Germline V gene lookup returns CDR1 SEHNR and CDR2 FQNEAQ (reference sequence). CDR3 region: CASSYVGEQYF. The DNA of the CDR3 is TGTGCCAGCAGCTACGTCGGCGAGCAGTACTTC.

This sequence joins TRBV4-2 and TRBJ2-2; 8 nucleotides align to TRBD2. In germline, CDR1 is LGHNA, CDR2 YNFKEQ. The ends lost 3 bases at V and 1 base at J; junction bases unmatched: 1. The CDR3 has 15 residues. The CDR3 nucleotides read TGTGCCAGCAGCCAGCGGGGGGAGAACACCGGGGAGCTGTTTTTT. Translating gives CASSQRGENTGELFF.

This rearrangement joins TRBV5-1 to TRBJ2-2; perhaps TRBD1 as D (6 bases). The CDR3 is 16 residues long. The germline V and J ends were trimmed by 4 bases and 2 bases, with 15 bases remaining between them. Germline V gene sequence: CDR1 SGHRS, CDR2 YFSETQ. Written as DNA, the CDR3 is TGCGCCAGCAGCGTCCCCCAGGGGAGAAACACCGGGGAGCTGTTTTTT. Protein product: CASSVPQGRNTGELFF.

The DNA of the CDR3 is TGTGCCAGCAGCGTTGACCCTGGCGGGGAGCAGTACTTC. Amino acids: CASSVDPGGEQYF. The rearrangement links TRBV9 to TRBJ2-7; D perhaps matches TRBD2 (5 bases). Trimming left V 2 bases short and J 7 bases short, with 13 bases between. This CDR3 contains 13 residues. Per the germline V gene, CDR1 is SGDLS and CDR2 is YYNGEE.

V is TRBV28 and J is TRBJ1-2; TRBD1 is a possible D gene (5 bases). The CDR3 sequence is 13 residues long. In germline, CDR1 is MDHEN, CDR2 SYDVKM. The V end was cut by 8 bases, the J end by 6 bases, with 16 bases between. This CDR3 is CASRSGQLNGYTF. For the CDR3, the DNA is TGTGCCAGCCGCTCAGGGCAGCTTAATGGCTACACCTTC.

V is TRBV15 and J is TRBJ2-5; D is tentatively TRBD1 or TRBD2 (6 bases each). The length of the CDR3 is 14 residues. The V gene's germline CDR1 is LNHNV and CDR2 YYDKDF (reference sequence). V gave up 5 bases and J gave up 4 bases, with 14 bases separating them. The CDR3 bases are TGTGCCACCAGCGGACAACAGGGACTAGAGACCCAGTACTTC. The encoded protein is CATSGQQGLETQYF.

This clonotype was detected only once. The CDR3 is CAWSGGVETQYF. The CDR3 DNA is TGTGCCTGGAGTGGGGGGGTTGAGACCCAGTACTTC. The chain combines TRBV30 with TRBJ2-5; D possibly corresponds to TRBD2 (6 bases). Germline V gives CDR1 GTSNPN, CDR2 SVGIG (reference sequence). V lost 1 base and J 5 bases, leaving 8 bases between the germline ends. There are 12 residues in the CDR3.